Following are 27 T cell receptor beta chains from one sample sequenced in a study of cytomegalovirus exposure and HLA in healthy donors. The PCR made use of 60 Vbeta and 13 Jbeta primers. Sequencing used immunoSEQ multiplex PCR; TCRdb keeps in-frame clones, though not all of them. The sample consists of 150,000 or so clones, approximately 88% of them appearing once. Sequenced sample: PBMCs. The receptors derive from a boy aged 2 to 10 in good health and CMV-seronegative.

The V and J genes are TRBV9 and TRBJ2-7; 14 nucleotides match TRBD2. This CDR3 has 17 residues. Trimming removed 4 bases from V and 3 bases from J; junction bases left unmatched: 9. Per germline, CDR1 SGDLS and CDR2 YYNGEE. The CDR3 coding sequence is TGTGCCAGCAGCCCCGGGACTAGCGGGAGAGCGGGCTACGAGCAGTACTTC. Amino acid sequence: CASSPGTSGRAGYEQYF.

This chain connects TRBV9 to TRBJ1-2, with D possibly TRBD1 on 5 matching bases. CDR1 and CDR2 (germline): SGDLS, YYNGEE. V lost 0 bases, J lost 2 bases, and 8 bases lay in between. CDR3 length: 14 residues. This CDR3 is CASSVGRGNYGYTF. CDR3 coding DNA: TGTGCCAGCAGCGTAGGAAGGGGAAACTATGGCTACACCTTC.

This chain uses TRBV9 with TRBJ2-1; D might be TRBD1 (5 bases). The V gene's germline CDR1 is SGDLS and CDR2 YYNGEE. Trimming took off 8 bases at V and 5 bases at J, with 14 bases between the two ends. The CDR3 consists of 13 residues. In DNA, the CDR3 is TGTGCCAGGGGGCTAGGAAAAAACAATGAGCAGTTCTTC. This sequence encodes CARGLGKNNEQFF.

The chain combines TRBV9 with TRBJ2-5; 7 bases match TRBD1. The CDR3 runs to 14 residues. The V gene end was trimmed by 3 bases and the J gene end by 3 bases; junction bases not matched to a gene: 5. CDR1 and CDR2 (germline): SGDLS, YYNGEE. CDR3 nucleotide sequence: TGTGCCAGCAGCGCGGGACAGCCGAAAGAGACCCAGTACTTC. It specifies CASSAGQPKETQYF.

In DNA form, the CDR3 reads TGTGCCAGCAGCTTATTCCTTCATGAAAAACTGTTTTTT. Its translation: CASSLFLHEKLFF. J is TRBJ1-4 and V is TRBV7-2; D gene uncertain. The CDR3 spans 13 residues. Trimming stripped 2 bases from V and 6 bases from J, with 7 bases between. Germline V gives CDR1 SGHTA, CDR2 FQGNSA.

V and J are TRBV4-2 and TRBJ2-1; 11 nucleotides match TRBD2. The CDR3 sequence is 17 residues long. Germline V gives CDR1 LGHNA, CDR2 YNFKEQ. V lost 1 base to trimming and J lost 6 bases; unmatched junction nucleotides: 8. CDR3: CASSQVLAGESRNEQFF. Here the CDR3 DNA reads TGTGCCAGCAGCCAAGTACTAGCGGGAGAATCACGCAATGAGCAGTTCTTC.

V and J are TRBV7-9 and TRBJ2-1, with D possibly TRBD1 on 6 matching bases. The CDR3 sequence is 13 residues long. Trimming cost V 1 base and J 9 bases, with 10 bases left between them. Germline assignment: CDR1 SEHNR and CDR2 FQNEAQ (reference sequence). The CDR3 DNA sequence: TGTGCCAGCAGCTTAGGGGGGCGGAGTGAGCAGTTCTTC. Its translation: CASSLGGRSEQFF. Based on the CDR3 plus reference TRBV7-9 and TRBJ2-1, the full variable domain is DTGVSQNPRHKITKRGQNVTFRCDPISEHNRLYWYRQTLGQGPEFLTYFQNEAQLEKSRLLSDRFSAERPKGSFSTLEIQRTEQGDSAMYLCASSLGGRSEQFFGPGTRLTVL.

This chain connects TRBV7-9 to TRBJ2-7; D call uncertain. The CDR3 totals 15 residues. Germline V gene data show CDR1 as SEHNR and CDR2 as FQNEAQ (reference sequence). With 2 bases removed from V and 9 bases from J, the gap between germline ends came to 20 bases. CDR3 bases: TGTGCCAGCAGCTTAACAGATCATCCTACGAGAAGGCAGTACTTC. Protein: CASSLTDHPTRRQYF.

This clone turned up a few times. This rearrangement joins TRBV6-5 to TRBJ2-1, with 7 bases aligning to TRBD1. The CDR3 sequence is 14 residues long. The germline CDR1 and CDR2 sequences are MNHEY and SVGAGI. Trimming cost V 2 bases and J 4 bases; bases outside gene matches: 2. The chain's CDR3 is CASSYGTAYNEQFF. CDR3 coding DNA: TGTGCCAGCAGTTACGGGACAGCGTACAATGAGCAGTTCTTC.

The rearrangement links TRBV25-1 to TRBJ2-7; maybe TRBD2 (5 bases). CDR3 size: 15 residues. The V gene lost 5 bases and the J gene lost 3 bases, with 17 bases spanning the gap. The germline gives CDR1 MGHDK, CDR2 SYGVNS. CDR3 sequence reads: CASSTLSGASYEQYF. The CDR3 nucleotides are TGTGCCAGCAGTACCCTCAGCGGAGCAAGCTACGAGCAGTACTTC.

The V gene is TRBV28, the J gene TRBJ1-4; no clear D gene. The germline V gene has CDR1 MDHEN and CDR2 SYDVKM. This CDR3 has 14 amino acids. V was shortened by 6 bases and J by 5 bases, with 13 bases between the two germline ends. This CDR3 reads CASRLLAPNEKLFF. In DNA form, the CDR3 reads TGTGCCAGCAGGCTCTTGGCCCCGAATGAAAAACTGTTTTTT.

This chain links TRBV5-4 with TRBJ1-5; D is perhaps TRBD1 (6 bases). The CDR3 is made up of 14 amino acids. The V and J ends lost 6 bases and 5 bases respectively, with 15 bases between them. The germline CDR1 and CDR2 sequences are SGHNT and YYREEE (reference sequence). CDR3 loop: CASNQQGSDQPQHF. The CDR3 DNA follows: TGTGCCAGCAACCAACAGGGATCGGATCAGCCCCAGCATTTT.

The chain combines TRBV7-9 with TRBJ1-4; D unclear. In germline, CDR1 is SEHNR, CDR2 FQNEAQ (reference sequence). Deletions cut 1 base from V and 10 bases from J, with 16 bases between. The CDR3 is 15 residues long. The CDR3 DNA sequence: TGTGCCAGCAGCTTAGTGGCGGCTACTAAAGGAAAACTGTTTTTT. This translates into CASSLVAATKGKLFF. Using reference TRBV7-9 and TRBJ1-4 for the parts outside the CDR3, the full variable domain is DTGVSQNPRHKITKRGQNVTFRCDPISEHNRLYWYRQTLGQGPEFLTYFQNEAQLEKSRLLSDRFSAERPKGSFSTLEIQRTEQGDSAMYLCASSLVAATKGKLFFGSGTQLSVL.

The chain employs TRBV5-4 and TRBJ2-7; possible D gene TRBD1, 5 bases. Trimming shortened V by 3 bases and J by 2 bases, and 9 bases separated the two germline ends. The CDR3 runs 13 residues. Germline loops: CDR1 SGHNT, CDR2 YYREEE (reference sequence). CDR3 residues: CASSSPGTYEQYF. Here the CDR3 DNA reads TGTGCCAGCAGCTCGCCAGGGACCTACGAGCAGTACTTC.

The chain combines TRBV5-1 with TRBJ2-5; 12 bases fit TRBD2. Germline trimming cut 0 bases from V and 5 bases from J; bases unmatched to any gene: 8. Germline lookup yields CDR1 SGHRS and CDR2 YFSETQ. The CDR3 spans 17 residues. CDR3 residues: CASSLAPLAGGGETQYF. The CDR3 DNA is TGCGCCAGCAGCTTGGCCCCACTAGCGGGAGGTGGGGAGACCCAGTACTTC.

The chain combines TRBV19 with TRBJ2-1, with 7 bases identical to TRBD2. This CDR3 has 14 residues. CDR1 and CDR2 from the germline V gene are LNHDA and SQIVND (reference sequence). J gave up 5 bases and V 6 bases, and 7 bases lay outside the gene matches. For the CDR3, the DNA is TGTGCCAGTAGCTCTGGGGACTATAACAATGAGCAGTTCTTC. This encodes CASSSGDYNNEQFF.

The chain couples TRBV10-3 to TRBJ2-5; D is unresolved. With 10 bases removed from V and 2 bases from J, the gap between germline ends came to 11 bases. The CDR3 totals 12 residues. The germline gives CDR1 ENHRY, CDR2 SYGVKD. DNA of the CDR3: TGTGCCACCTCGTGGCGGCAAGAGACCCAGTACTTC. It translates to CATSWRQETQYF.

This clone was seen more than once but under ten times. The chain employs TRBV29-1 and TRBJ1-1; D remains ambiguous. CDR3 length: 13 residues. V lost 7 bases, J lost 0 bases, and 12 bases lay in between. Germline V lookup: CDR1 SQVTM, CDR2 ANQGSEA. The CDR3 sequence is CSDRPGLNTEAFF. DNA of the CDR3: TGCAGCGACCGTCCGGGTTTGAACACTGAAGCTTTCTTT.

The chain employs TRBV5-1 and TRBJ1-3, with D possibly TRBD1 on 6 matching bases. V lost 4 bases to trimming and J lost 4 bases, with 12 bases between them. Per the germline V gene, CDR1 is SGHRS and CDR2 is YFSETQ. The CDR3 runs to 14 residues. This CDR3 reads CASSSQGIGNTIYF. Here the CDR3 DNA reads TGCGCCAGCAGCAGTCAGGGGATAGGAAACACCATATATTTT.

The chain couples TRBV28 to TRBJ2-3; TRBD2 matches 7 bases. This CDR3 is built from 16 residues. The germline V gene encodes CDR1 MDHEN and CDR2 SYDVKM. The junction had 8 bases not matched to a gene; V was cut back by 5 bases and J by 0 bases. In nucleotides, the CDR3 is TGTGCCAGCAGTGAGAGACTAGCCGATAGCACAGATACGCAGTATTTT. It codes for CASSERLADSTDTQYF.

This clone was found once. CDR3: CASSSSGTANEKLFF. The DNA of the CDR3 is TGCGCCAGCAGCTCCTCCGGGACAGCTAATGAAAAACTGTTTTTT. The V and J genes are TRBV5-1 and TRBJ1-4, with 7 bases fitting TRBD1. Germline CDR1 and CDR2: SGHRS and YFSETQ. Losses at the gene ends were 3 bases for V and 3 bases for J; bases not matched to a gene: 5. The CDR3 totals 15 residues.

The genes are TRBV27 and TRBJ2-2; possibly TRBD1 for D (6 bases). Looked up from germline, CDR1 is MNHEY and CDR2 is SMNVEV (reference sequence). The V and J ends lost 9 bases and 4 bases respectively, with 15 bases between them. CDR3 length: 14 amino acids. CDR3 coding DNA: TGTGCCAGTAATTCGAACAGGGTCACCGGGGAGCTGTTTTTT. Protein sequence: CASNSNRVTGELFF.

The chain has TRBV5-5 and TRBJ2-5; perhaps TRBD2 as D (5 bases). Trimming pared 0 bases from V and 5 bases from J, leaving 8 bases between. This CDR3 is built from 13 residues. The germline CDR1 and CDR2 sequences are SGHKS and YYEKEE (reference sequence). In DNA, the CDR3 is TGTGCCAGCAGCTTGGTCCCGGGGGAGACCCAGTACTTC. It translates to CASSLVPGETQYF. The whole variable domain, remainder taken from reference TRBV5-5 and TRBJ2-5, is DAGVTQSPTHLIKTRGQQVTLRCSPISGHKSVSWYQQVLGQGPQFIFQYYEKEERGRGNFPDRFSARQFPNYSSELNVNALLLGDSALYLCASSLVPGETQYFGPGTRLLVL.

This chain joins TRBV7-2 and TRBJ2-5, with 9 bases fitting TRBD1. V lost 6 bases, J lost 1 base, and 9 bases stayed unmatched. CDR1 is SGHTA and CDR2 is FQGNSA in the germline V gene. The CDR3 loop spans 16 amino acids. The CDR3 here is CASSFTGGAFQETQYF. CDR3 DNA sequence: TGTGCCAGCAGTTTTACAGGGGGCGCCTTCCAAGAGACCCAGTACTTC.

The chain couples TRBV10-3 to TRBJ1-5; 8 bases line up with TRBD1. CDR1 is ENHRY and CDR2 is SYGVKD in the germline V gene. This CDR3 has 13 amino acids. J lost 4 bases, V lost 4 bases, and 0 bases had no gene match. The CDR3 loop is CAISGTGNQPQHF. CDR3 sequence (DNA): TGTGCCATCAGTGGGACAGGGAATCAGCCCCAGCATTTT.

The genes are TRBV2 and TRBJ1-2, with D possibly TRBD1 on 6 matching bases. Trimming cost V 5 bases and J 4 bases, with 14 bases left between them. Per the germline V gene, CDR1 is SNHLY and CDR2 is FYNNEI. CDR3 length equals 14 residues. This CDR3 is CASSSIGQTYGYTF. CDR3 nucleotides: TGTGCCAGCAGTTCGATTGGACAGACCTATGGCTACACCTTC. Full variable domain (outside the CDR3, taken from reference TRBV2 and TRBJ1-2): EPEVTQTPSHQVTQMGQEVILRCVPISNHLYFYWYRQILGQKVEFLVSFYNNEISEKSEIFDDQFSVERPDGSNFTLKIRSTKLEDSAMYFCASSSIGQTYGYTFGSGTRLTVV.

CDR3 bases: TGTGCCAGTAGTATTGGAGGGGAAGGAAGTCAGCCCCAGCATTTT. It encodes CASSIGGEGSQPQHF. This sequence joins TRBV19 and TRBJ1-5; maybe TRBD1 (5 bases). This CDR3 contains 15 residues. Per the germline V gene, CDR1 is LNHDA and CDR2 is SQIVND (reference sequence). Trimming took off 3 bases at V and 6 bases at J, with 15 bases between the two ends.